This TCR beta chain originates from a study of CD8 T cells in Susac syndrome. RNA was extracted with the RNeasy kit, and a quantity of roughly 0.45 to 1 ug was reverse transcribed using random hexamers. Amplification of TCR beta CDR3 across 54 Vbeta and 13 Jbeta was performed with immunoSEQ multiplex PCR. TCRdb used MiXCR to reprocess the immunoSEQ multiplex PCR reads, holding one entry per CDR3 protein. In the table there are 150,000 to 200,000 distinct CDR3 sequences, around 93% of which are singletons. V was pared by 6 bases and J by 2 bases, with 6 bases of the junction left unmatched. This CDR3 contains 15 residues.

Sequencing was carried out using CD4+ T cells from PBMCs. The chain uses TRBV12-3 or TRBV12-4 and TRBJ2-5, with TRBD2 matching 10 bases. The receptor was isolated from a human donor in good health. The CDR3 DNA follows: TGTGCCAGCAGACCACTAGCGGGGAGTCAAGAGACCCAGTACTTC. Translation: CASRPLAGSQETQYF.